The 2 T cell receptor beta chains presented below share a single source sample, sequenced in a study of blood T cell repertoires in COVID-19. Profiled with immunoSEQ multiplex PCR; TCRdb holds only in-frame clones, not every one. The repertoire includes roughly 200,000 clones, approximately 83% of them detected once, and approximately 9.9% sits in the top ten. The material sequenced was peripheral blood. These receptors all stem from a human donor with active or convalescent COVID-19. The donor label of this sample is uncertain.

This rearrangement joins TRBV14 to TRBJ1-6; TRBD1 matches 11 bases. With V trimmed by 4 bases and J by 7 bases, 6 bases remained unmatched. The CDR3 has 16 amino acids. CDR1 and CDR2 from the germline V gene are SGHDN and FVKESK. Written as DNA, the CDR3 is TGTGCCAGCAGCCGAGCCCGGGACAGGGGGAATTCACCCCTCCACTTT. Its translation is CASSRARDRGNSPLHF. The variable domain in full, completed from reference TRBV14 and TRBJ1-6, reads EAGVTQFPSHSVIEKGQTVTLRCDPISGHDNLYWYRRVMGKEIKFLLHFVKESKQDESGMPNNRFLAERTGGTYSTLKVQPAELEDSGVYFCASSRARDRGNSPLHFGNGTRLTVT.

This chain connects TRBV10-3 to TRBJ1-1, with a possible D match to TRBD1 (6 bases). This CDR3 region has 13 residues. Deletions cut 9 bases from V and 0 bases from J, with 11 bases between. Germline V gene sequence: CDR1 ENHRY, CDR2 SYGVKD. CDR3 DNA: TGTGCCATAGCGGGACACCTGAACACTGAAGCTTTCTTT. Translation: CAIAGHLNTEAFF.